The 12 T cell receptor beta chains below were found in one sample sequenced in a study of blood T cell repertoires in COVID-19. Using immunoSEQ multiplex PCR, the repertoire was profiled, and TCRdb retains in-frame clones only, with some absent. Among 100,000 to 150,000 clones listed, about 80% were seen once. The material sequenced was peripheral blood. Source of these receptors: a man between 60 and 75 years old with active or convalescent COVID-19.

This rearrangement joins TRBV5-1 to TRBJ2-4, with 7 bases fitting TRBD1. J was trimmed by 4 bases and V by 4 bases; bases with no gene match: 11. This CDR3 has 16 residues. CDR1 and CDR2 (germline): SGHRS, YFSETQ. CDR3 residues: CASSRSTGTAKNIQYF. CDR3 bases: TGCGCCAGCAGCAGGAGCACCGGGACAGCTAAAAACATTCAGTACTTC.

The chain is built from TRBV19 and TRBJ2-7; D possibly corresponds to TRBD1 (6 bases). There are 14 residues in the CDR3. Trimming removed 4 bases at V and 1 base at J, with 11 bases between. Germline CDR1 is LNHDA and CDR2 is SQIVND (reference sequence). CDR3 in DNA: TGTGCCAGTAGTAACCGACAGGCGTCCTACGAGCAGTACTTC. As protein: CASSNRQASYEQYF. The full variable domain, its missing parts supplied by reference TRBV19 and TRBJ2-7, is DGGITQSPKYLFRKEGQNVTLSCEQNLNHDAMYWYRQDPGQGLRLIYYSQIVNDFQKGDIAEGYSVSREKKESFPLTVTSAQKNPTAFYLCASSNRQASYEQYFGPGTRLTVT.

J is TRBJ2-7 and V is TRBV29-1; 10 bases line up with TRBD2. Unmatched junction bases numbered 7, after V lost 5 bases and J lost 0 bases. Per the germline V gene, CDR1 is SQVTM and CDR2 is ANQGSEA. The CDR3 has 15 residues. The CDR3 protein is CSVPSPSGSSYEQYF. The DNA of the CDR3 is TGCAGCGTTCCATCTCCTAGCGGGAGCTCCTACGAGCAGTACTTC.

The DNA of the CDR3 is TGCGCCAGCAGCTTGGTTGTAGGCACAGATACGCAGTATTTT. It encodes CASSLVVGTDTQYF. The chain is built from TRBV5-1 and TRBJ2-3; D is unresolved. The V gene lost 0 bases and the J gene lost 1 base, with 6 bases spanning the gap. Germline loops: CDR1 SGHRS, CDR2 YFSETQ. This CDR3 region has 14 residues.

The chain joins TRBV19 to TRBJ2-7; 7 nucleotides match TRBD1. Germline values: CDR1 LNHDA, CDR2 SQIVND (reference sequence). This CDR3 has 15 residues. The V segment lost 1 base and the J segment 2 bases; nucleotides outside the gene matches: 5. The CDR3 sequence is CASSIAGQLPYEQYF. For the CDR3, the DNA is TGTGCCAGTAGTATAGCGGGACAGTTACCCTACGAGCAGTACTTC.

This clone came up a few times. The rearrangement joins TRBV4-2 to TRBJ1-5; D may be TRBD1 (6 bases). Trimming shortened V by 4 bases and J by 3 bases, and 16 bases separated the two germline ends. The CDR3 is 16 residues long. Germline lookup yields CDR1 LGHNA and CDR2 YNFKEQ. DNA of the CDR3: TGTGCCAGCAGCCTCGACGGGGCAGGGGCCAATCAGCCCCAGCATTTT. This gives the protein CASSLDGAGANQPQHF.

The sample holds a few counts of this clone. The rearrangement uses TRBV19 and TRBJ1-5; 10 bases align to TRBD1. The germline V gene has CDR1 LNHDA and CDR2 SQIVND (reference sequence). The CDR3 loop spans 19 amino acids. Trimming cost V 3 bases and J 1 base; bases outside gene matches: 12. The CDR3 nucleotides are TGTGCCAGTAGTATTTATGGGACAGGGGATGGTGGGAGCAATCAGCCCCAGCATTTT. Translated, it gives CASSIYGTGDGGSNQPQHF.

In its sample, this clone was seen a few times. The chain uses TRBV20-1 and TRBJ1-5; 12 positions match TRBD1. Germline assignment: CDR1 DFQATT and CDR2 SNEGSKA (reference sequence). V was clipped by 3 bases and J by 0 bases; unmatched bases: 6. This CDR3 contains 17 residues. This chain's CDR3 is CSASPGQGAYSNQPQHF. The DNA of the CDR3 is TGCAGTGCTAGTCCGGGACAGGGGGCTTATAGCAATCAGCCCCAGCATTTT.

The chain links TRBV7-2 to TRBJ2-7, with 10 bases matching TRBD2. CDR1 SGHTA and CDR2 FQGNSA come from the germline V gene. The CDR3 totals 14 residues. Losses at the gene ends were 4 bases for V and 3 bases for J; bases not matched to a gene: 3. Here the CDR3 DNA reads TGTGCCAGCAGCTCTAGCGGGGGTATCTACGAGCAGTACTTC. Its translation is CASSSSGGIYEQYF.

The chain couples TRBV7-8 to TRBJ2-1; D possibly corresponds to TRBD1 (7 bases). This CDR3 spans 17 amino acids. Trimming removed 4 bases at V and 5 bases at J, with 21 bases between. Germline CDR1 SGHVS, CDR2 FQNEAQ. The CDR3 DNA sequence: TGTGCCAGCAGCTCCACCCCGACGGCGGGGACAGACAATGAGCAGTTCTTC. This codes for CASSSTPTAGTDNEQFF. The full variable domain, completed using reference TRBV7-8 and TRBJ2-1, is GAGVSQSPRYKVAKRGQDVALRCDPISGHVSLFWYQQALGQGPEFLTYFQNEAQLDKSGLPSDRFFAERPEGSVSTLKIQRTQQEDSAVYLCASSSTPTAGTDNEQFFGPGTRLTVL.

The chain joins TRBV7-9 to TRBJ1-1; 7 positions agree with TRBD1. With 3 bases clipped from V and 4 bases from J, the junction kept 8 bases outside the gene matches. CDR1 SEHNR and CDR2 FQNEAQ come from the germline V gene (reference sequence). The CDR3 length is 15 residues. CDR3 sequence (DNA): TGTGCCAGCAGCTTGGCCCGGACAGGAATCACTGAAGCTTTCTTT. Protein: CASSLARTGITEAFF.

This rearrangement joins TRBV24-1 to TRBJ2-3; 9 nucleotides agree with TRBD2. The ends lost 3 bases at V and 2 bases at J; junction bases unmatched: 8. CDR3 size: 17 residues. Germline CDR1 reads KGHDR; CDR2 reads SFDVKD. The CDR3 DNA sequence: TGTGCCACCAGTGATCCCCGTAGCGGGGGCCACACAGATACGCAGTATTTT. Encoded protein: CATSDPRSGGHTDTQYF.